This TCR beta chain was sequenced during a study of blood T cell repertoires in COVID-19. At the level of the study: The origin of the acute and convalescent COVID-19 samples was the United States, Italy and Spain. From T cells, B-cell-depleted T cells, or PBMCs came the material, which was cDNA or gDNA.

This clone is a singleton in its sample. As originally analysed: From reference gene primer amplification, estimates of nucleated cell counts were derived. The assay was immunoSEQ multiplex PCR, and TCRdb's table has in-frame clones only and misses some. The V and J calls and clone size were taken over from that table, and D and trimming were inferred from the DNA. Of 89,000 or so clones listed, 85% are singletons. This CDR3 is built from 14 residues. Germline V gives CDR1 LNHDA, CDR2 SQIVND (reference sequence). V was pared by 7 bases and J by 2 bases, with 14 bases between. Material: peripheral blood. The TCR originated in a man of 80 years or more with acute or convalescent COVID-19. The genes are TRBV19 and TRBJ1-1; possibly TRBD1 for D (5 bases). Written as DNA, the CDR3 is TGTGCCAGTAAACGTACAGGTCCCAACACTGAAGCTTTCTTT. This translates into CASKRTGPNTEAFF. The variable domain in full, completed from reference TRBV19 and TRBJ1-1, reads DGGITQSPKYLFRKEGQNVTLSCEQNLNHDAMYWYRQDPGQGLRLIYYSQIVNDFQKGDIAEGYSVSREKKESFPLTVTSAQKNPTAFYLCASKRTGPNTEAFFGQGTRLTVV.